The clone carrying this T cell receptor beta chain came up a few times. About 110 mL of blood, on average, came from one heparinised draw per donor. Using CD45RO/CCR7/CD25/CD127/CD95/CD27, CD4+ naive, central memory, regulatory and stem cell-like memory cells were sorted. The sample is drawn from a study of beta chain features in type 1 diabetes. Trimming pared 0 bases from V and 0 bases from J, leaving 16 bases between. The length of the CDR3 is 17 residues. Germline V gives CDR1 SGHNT, CDR2 YYREEE (reference sequence). Expressed TCRB transcripts were sequenced because the entire RNA isolate underwent reverse transcription. TCRdb's copy holds only in-frame clones and misses some; the assay was immunoSEQ multiplex PCR. This table has about 410,000 clones, approximately 14% appearing once.

This rearrangement joins TRBV5-4 to TRBJ2-7; D may be TRBD1 (5 bases). The sequenced sample consisted of naive CD4+ T cells from blood. The receptor's source is a man aged 30 to 39 in good health. The CDR3 DNA is TGTGCCAGCAGCTTGGCCGGTGGGGCGCCCACCTCCTACGAGCAGTACTTC. It yields the protein CASSLAGGAPTSYEQYF.